This TCR beta chain appears in the sequencing data of a study of T-cell reconstitution after alpha-beta-depleted transplantation in children. Study-wide findings and caveats: T-cell counts and diversity were attributed mostly to newly produced T cells one year after transplant. Surviving recipient T cells and thymic progenitors produced the high day-60 TCRbeta diversity seen in some patients.

This clonotype appeared a few times. Its antigen is still unknown. Per germline, CDR1 SEHNR and CDR2 FQNEAQ (reference sequence). This CDR3 spans 17 amino acids. J lost 5 bases, V lost 2 bases, and 13 bases had no gene match. Construction of the TCRbeta library involved unique molecular identifiers. Via MiXCR, TCRdb re-called the PCR reads, giving one row per CDR3 protein. The profile shows some 350,000 distinct CDR3 sequences, roughly 15% of them singletons. This sample comprised PBMCs, mostly from graft donor cells, obtained 360 days after TCRalphabeta/CD19-depleted stem cell transplant. This receptor was obtained from a male patient aged 2 to 9 who had a stem cell transplant for acute lymphoblastic leukemia, so the T cells may come from the graft donor. This chain uses TRBV7-9 with TRBJ2-5; TRBD1 agrees at 8 bases. CDR3 in DNA: TGTGCCAGCAGCTTATGGTCCCCGCGAGACAGGGGTGAGACCCAGTACTTC. Translation gives CASSLWSPRDRGETQYF.